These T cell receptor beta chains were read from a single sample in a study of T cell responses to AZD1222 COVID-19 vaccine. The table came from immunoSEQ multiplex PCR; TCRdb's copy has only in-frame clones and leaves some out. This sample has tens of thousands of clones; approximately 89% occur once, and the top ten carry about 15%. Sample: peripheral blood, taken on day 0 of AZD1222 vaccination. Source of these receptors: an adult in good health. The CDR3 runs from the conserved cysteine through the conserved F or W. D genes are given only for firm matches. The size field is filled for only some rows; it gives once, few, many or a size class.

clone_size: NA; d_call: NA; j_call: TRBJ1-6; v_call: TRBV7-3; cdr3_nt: TGTGCCAGCAGCCCCCGTAGGGGGAATAATTCACCCCTCCACTTT; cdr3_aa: CASSPRRGNNSPLHF
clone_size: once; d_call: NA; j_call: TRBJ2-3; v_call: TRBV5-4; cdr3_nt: TGTGCCAGCAGCTTGTTATCGTCTATAGCGCAGTATTTT; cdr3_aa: CASSLLSSIAQYF
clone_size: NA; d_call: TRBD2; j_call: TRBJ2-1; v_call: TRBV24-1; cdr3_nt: TGTGCCACCAGTGTGACTAGCGGCCACTACAATGAGCAGTTCTTC; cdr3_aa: CATSVTSGHYNEQFF
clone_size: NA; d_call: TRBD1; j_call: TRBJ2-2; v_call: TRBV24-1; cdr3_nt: TGTGCCACCAGTGATTGGGACAGGGACGTATCAGGCACCGGGGAGCTGTTTTTT; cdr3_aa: CATSDWDRDVSGTGELFF
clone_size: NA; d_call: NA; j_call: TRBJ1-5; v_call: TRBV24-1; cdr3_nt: TGTGCCACCAGTGAGGGCAGCAATCAGCCCCAGCATTTT; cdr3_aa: CATSEGSNQPQHF
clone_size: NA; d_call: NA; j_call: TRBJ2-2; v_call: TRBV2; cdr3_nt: TGTGCCAGCAACCAGGGGGGCACCGGGGAGCTGTTTTTT; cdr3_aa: CASNQGGTGELFF
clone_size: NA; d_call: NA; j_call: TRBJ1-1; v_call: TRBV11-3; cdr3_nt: TGTGCCAGCAGCTCAAACACTGAAGCTTTCTTT; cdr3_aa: CASSSNTEAFF
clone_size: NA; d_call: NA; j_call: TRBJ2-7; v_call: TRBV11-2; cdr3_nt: TGTGCCAGCAGCTCTCGCAGGGGTTACGAGCAGTACTTC; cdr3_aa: CASSSRRGYEQYF
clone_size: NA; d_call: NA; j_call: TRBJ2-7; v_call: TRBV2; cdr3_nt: TGTGCCAGCACGGATACTCGTTCCTACGAGCAGTACTTC; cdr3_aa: CASTDTRSYEQYF
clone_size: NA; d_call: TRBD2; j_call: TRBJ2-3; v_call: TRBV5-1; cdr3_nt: TGCGCCAGCAGCCGGACTAGCGGTCCCACAGATACGCAGTATTTT; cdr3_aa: CASSRTSGPTDTQYF
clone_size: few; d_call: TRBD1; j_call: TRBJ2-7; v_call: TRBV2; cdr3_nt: TGTGCCAGCACCACCTGGACAGGAAGCTACGAGCAGTACTTC; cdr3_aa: CASTTWTGSYEQYF
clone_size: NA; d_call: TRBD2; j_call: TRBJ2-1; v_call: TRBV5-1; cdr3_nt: TGCGCCAGCAGCCGAACTAGCGGGAACAATGAGCAGTTCTTC; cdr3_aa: CASSRTSGNNEQFF
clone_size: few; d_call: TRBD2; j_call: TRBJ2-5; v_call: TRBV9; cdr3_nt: TGTGCCAGCAGCGAGTCAGCGGGAGTAAGGGAGACCCAGTACTTC; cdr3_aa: CASSESAGVRETQYF
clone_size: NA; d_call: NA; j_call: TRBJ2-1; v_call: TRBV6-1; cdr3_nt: TGTGCCAGCAGTGAACGCCTAGCGAGGGATGAGCAGTTCTTC; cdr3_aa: CASSERLARDEQFF
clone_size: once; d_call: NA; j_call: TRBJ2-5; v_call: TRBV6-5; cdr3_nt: TGTGCCAGCAGACGGACAGAAACCGAACCAGAGACCCAGTACTTC; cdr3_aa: CASRRTETEPETQYF
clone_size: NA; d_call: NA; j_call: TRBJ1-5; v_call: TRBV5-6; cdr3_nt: TGTGCCAGCAGCTTGGGACAGGTTAGCAATCAGCCCCAGCATTTT; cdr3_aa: CASSLGQVSNQPQHF
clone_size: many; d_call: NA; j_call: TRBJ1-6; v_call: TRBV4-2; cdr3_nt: TGTGCCAGCAGCCAAGATGGAATCGACACCAATATTTATTCACCCCTCCACTTT; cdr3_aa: CASSQDGIDTNIYSPLHF
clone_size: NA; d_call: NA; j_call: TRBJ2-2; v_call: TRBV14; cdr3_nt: TGTGCCAGCAGCCAAGTTCAGGGGCGGAGCGGGGAGCTGTTTTTT; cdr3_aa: CASSQVQGRSGELFF
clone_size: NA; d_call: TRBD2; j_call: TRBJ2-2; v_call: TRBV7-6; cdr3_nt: TGTGCCAGCAGCTTGCTAGCGGGACATGCGAACACCGGGGAGCTGTTTTTT; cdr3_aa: CASSLLAGHANTGELFF
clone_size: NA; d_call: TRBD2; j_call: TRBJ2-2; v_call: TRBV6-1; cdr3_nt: TGTGCCAGCAGTGAAAACCCCGGGAGGGGCACCGGGGAGCTGTTTTTT; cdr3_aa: CASSENPGRGTGELFF
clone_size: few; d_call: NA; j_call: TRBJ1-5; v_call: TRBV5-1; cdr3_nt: TGCGCCAGCAGCTTGGACAGCAATCAGCCCCAGCATTTT; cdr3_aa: CASSLDSNQPQHF
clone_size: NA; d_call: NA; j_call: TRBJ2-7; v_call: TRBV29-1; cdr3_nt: TGCAGCGTTGTGGGTGACGGCGGCGGACTCTCCTACGAGCAGTACTTC; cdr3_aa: CSVVGDGGGLSYEQYF
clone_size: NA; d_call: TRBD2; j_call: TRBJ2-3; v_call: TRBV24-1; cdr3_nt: TGTGCCACCAGTGATCCATTCAGAGCGGGAGGTGATACGCAGTATTTT; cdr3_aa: CATSDPFRAGGDTQYF
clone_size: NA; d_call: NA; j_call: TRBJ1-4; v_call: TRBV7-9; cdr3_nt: TGTGCCAGCAGCCATTCCTCCCACACCAAGGAAAAACTGTTTTTT; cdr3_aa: CASSHSSHTKEKLFF
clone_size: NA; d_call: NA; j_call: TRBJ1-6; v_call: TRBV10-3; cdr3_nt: TGTGCCATCAGTGACCCAGGGGCCGGCGATTCACCCCTCCACTTT; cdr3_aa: CAISDPGAGDSPLHF
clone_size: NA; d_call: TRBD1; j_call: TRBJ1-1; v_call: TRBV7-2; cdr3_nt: TGTGCCAGCAGCTTAGTTTTACAGGGGGCTTTGACCACTGAAGCTTTCTTT; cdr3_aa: CASSLVLQGALTTEAFF
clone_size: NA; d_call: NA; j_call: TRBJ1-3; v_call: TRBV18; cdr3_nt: TGTGCCAGCTCAGTTGGGGATACTGGAAACACCATATATTTT; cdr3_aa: CASSVGDTGNTIYF
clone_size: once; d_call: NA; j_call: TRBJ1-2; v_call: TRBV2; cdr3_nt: TGTGCCAGCAACCCGGACATTAACTATGGCTACACCTTC; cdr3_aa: CASNPDINYGYTF
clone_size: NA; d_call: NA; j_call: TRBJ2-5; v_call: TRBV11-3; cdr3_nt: TGTGCCAGCAGCTTAGTAGAGACCCAGTACTTC; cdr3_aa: CASSLVETQYF
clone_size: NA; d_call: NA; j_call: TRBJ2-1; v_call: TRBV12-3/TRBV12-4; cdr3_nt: TGTGCCAGCAGACAGGACTGGTACAATGAGCAGTTCTTC; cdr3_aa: CASRQDWYNEQFF
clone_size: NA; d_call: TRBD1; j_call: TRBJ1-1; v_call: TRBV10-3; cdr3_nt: TGTGCCATCAGTGGCGGGGTTGGGACAGGGAACACTGAAGCTTTCTTT; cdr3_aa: CAISGGVGTGNTEAFF
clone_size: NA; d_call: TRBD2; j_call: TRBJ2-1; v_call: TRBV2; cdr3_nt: TGTGCCAGCAGTGAAGCGCCTCTAGCGGGAGCTGAGCAGTTCTTC; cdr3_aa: CASSEAPLAGAEQFF
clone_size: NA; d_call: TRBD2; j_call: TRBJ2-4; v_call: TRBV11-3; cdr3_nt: TGTGCCAGCAGCTTAGATATACTAGCGGGAGACGCCAAAGCCAAAAACATTCAGTACTTC; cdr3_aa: CASSLDILAGDAKAKNIQYF
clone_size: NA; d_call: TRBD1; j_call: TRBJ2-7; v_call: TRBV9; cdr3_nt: TGTGCCAGCAGCCTCAGGGACAGGGGTGATCGGTACTTC; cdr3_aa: CASSLRDRGDRYF
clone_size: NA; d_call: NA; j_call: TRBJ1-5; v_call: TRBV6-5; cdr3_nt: TGTGCCAGCAGGCCATCGGGGACAAATCAGCCCCAGCATTTT; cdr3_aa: CASRPSGTNQPQHF
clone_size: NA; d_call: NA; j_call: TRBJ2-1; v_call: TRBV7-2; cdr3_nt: TGTGCCAGCAGCTTAGGACTCATGAATGAGCAGTTCTTC; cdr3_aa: CASSLGLMNEQFF
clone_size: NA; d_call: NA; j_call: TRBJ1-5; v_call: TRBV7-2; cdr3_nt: TGTGCCAGCAGCTCGCCAAATCAGCCCCAGCATTTT; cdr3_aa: CASSSPNQPQHF
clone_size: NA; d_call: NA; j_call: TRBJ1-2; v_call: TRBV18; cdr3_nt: TGTGCCAGCTCAGCCACCCAACGGGAAAGTAACTATGGCTACACCTTC; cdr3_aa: CASSATQRESNYGYTF
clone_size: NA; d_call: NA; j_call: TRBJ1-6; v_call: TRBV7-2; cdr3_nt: TGTGCCAGCAGCCAAGTCTCCCCACCCTATTCACCCCTCCACTTT; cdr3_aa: CASSQVSPPYSPLHF
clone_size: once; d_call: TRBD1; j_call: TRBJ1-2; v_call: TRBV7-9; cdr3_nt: TGTGCCAGCAGCTGGGACAGTGGCCCTTATGGCTACACCTTC; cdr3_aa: CASSWDSGPYGYTF
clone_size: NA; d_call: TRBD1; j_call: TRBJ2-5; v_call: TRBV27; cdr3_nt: TGTGCCAGCAGTTCTTACAGGGGTCCCCAAGAGACCCAGTACTTC; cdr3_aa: CASSSYRGPQETQYF
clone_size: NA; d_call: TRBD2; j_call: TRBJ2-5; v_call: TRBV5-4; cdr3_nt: TGTGCCAGCAGCCCACCTGGACTAGCGGGGTTCCAAGAGACCCAGTACTTC; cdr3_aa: CASSPPGLAGFQETQYF
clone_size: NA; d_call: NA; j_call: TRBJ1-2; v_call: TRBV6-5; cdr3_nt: TGTGCCAGCAGTTACTCGATACAAGGTTTTGGCTACACCTTC; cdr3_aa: CASSYSIQGFGYTF
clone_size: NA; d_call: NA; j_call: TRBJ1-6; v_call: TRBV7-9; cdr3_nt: TGTGCCAGCAGCTTAGTGGGGAGCAATAATTCACCCCTCCACTTT; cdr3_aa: CASSLVGSNNSPLHF
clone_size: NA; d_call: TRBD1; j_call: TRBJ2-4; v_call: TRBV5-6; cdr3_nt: TGTGCCAGCAGCTGGGGGACAGGGGACGGGGACATTCAGTACTTC; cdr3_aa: CASSWGTGDGDIQYF
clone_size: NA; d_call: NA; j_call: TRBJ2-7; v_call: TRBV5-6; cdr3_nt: TGTGCCAGCAGCTTCCTCCGAACCTACGAGCAGTACTTC; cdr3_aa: CASSFLRTYEQYF
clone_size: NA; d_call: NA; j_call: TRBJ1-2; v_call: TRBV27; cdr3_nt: TGTGCCAGCAGTTTGGGACCGGGTAGTGGCTACACCTTC; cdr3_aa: CASSLGPGSGYTF
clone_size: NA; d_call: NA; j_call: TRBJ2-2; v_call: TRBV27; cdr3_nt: TGTGCCAGCAGTTTATCCCAAGTGGCCGGGGAGCTGTTTTTT; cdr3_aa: CASSLSQVAGELFF
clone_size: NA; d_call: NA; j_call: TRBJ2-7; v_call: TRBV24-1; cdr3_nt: TGTGCCACCAGTGATTATGACAGCTCCGAGCAGTACTTC; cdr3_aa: CATSDYDSSEQYF
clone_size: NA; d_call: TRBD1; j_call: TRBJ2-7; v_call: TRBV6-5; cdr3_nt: TGTGCCAGCAGAGGACCCGGACAGGGCGAGCAGTACTTC; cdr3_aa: CASRGPGQGEQYF
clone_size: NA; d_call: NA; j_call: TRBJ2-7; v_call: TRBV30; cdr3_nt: TGTGCCTGGAGTAGAGGGGACGAGCAGTACTTC; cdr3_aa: CAWSRGDEQYF
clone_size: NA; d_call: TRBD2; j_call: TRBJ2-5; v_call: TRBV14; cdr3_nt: TGTGCCAGCAGCCGAGAGTCGCCGGGACTAGCGACACAAGAGACCCAGTACTTC; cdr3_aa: CASSRESPGLATQETQYF
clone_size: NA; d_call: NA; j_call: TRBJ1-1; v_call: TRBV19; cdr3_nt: TGTGCCAGTACCCCAGGTGGGCAGGCCCTTGAAGCTTTCTTT; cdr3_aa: CASTPGGQALEAFF
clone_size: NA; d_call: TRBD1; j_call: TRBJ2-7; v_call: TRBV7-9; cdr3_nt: TGTGCCAGCAGCTTAGTGACAGGGGGAGATTACGAGCAGTACTTC; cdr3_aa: CASSLVTGGDYEQYF
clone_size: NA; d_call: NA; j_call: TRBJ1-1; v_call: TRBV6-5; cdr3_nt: TGTGCCAGCAGTTACTCGTTGCAGGGAAGGGAGGCTTTCTTT; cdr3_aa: CASSYSLQGREAFF
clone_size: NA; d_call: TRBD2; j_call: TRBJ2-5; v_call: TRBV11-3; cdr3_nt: TGTGCCAGCAGCGACGGGACTAGCGGGCTGGAAGAGACCCAGTACTTC; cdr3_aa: CASSDGTSGLEETQYF
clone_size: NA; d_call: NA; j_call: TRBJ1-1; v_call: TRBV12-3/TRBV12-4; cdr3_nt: TGTGCCAGCATTATTACAGGGGAAGCTTTCTTT; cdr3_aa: CASIITGEAFF
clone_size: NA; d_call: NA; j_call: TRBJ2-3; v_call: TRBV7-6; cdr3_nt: TGTGCCAGCAGCGGAGGGATTGTTAGCACAGATACGCAGTATTTT; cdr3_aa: CASSGGIVSTDTQYF
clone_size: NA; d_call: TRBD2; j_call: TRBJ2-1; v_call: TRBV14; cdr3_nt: TGTGCCAGCAGCCAGGCCGGACTAGTGGGTGAGCAGTTCTTC; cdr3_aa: CASSQAGLVGEQFF
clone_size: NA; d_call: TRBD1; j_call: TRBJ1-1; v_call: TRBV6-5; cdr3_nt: TGTGCCAGCAGTATTTTTGGGACAGGTGAGACTGAAGCTTTCTTT; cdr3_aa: CASSIFGTGETEAFF